The clone carrying this T cell receptor (beta chain) was counted only a few times. Its antigen is not known. These data come from a study of T cells in Graves' hyperthyroidism and ophthalmopathy. The study, taken as a whole, reports: In validation, the model predicted ophthalmopathy. These predictions came a median roughly 7.1 months before onset.

Researchers amplified the TCR beta CDR3 regions from RNA transcripts. The HTBI primer set served for first-round RT-PCR of the TCR CDR3. TCRdb re-called the multiplex PCR reads with MiXCR, one entry per CDR3 protein. This repertoire shows approximately 870,000 distinct CDR3 sequences, over 35% found once; its top ten account for 7.5% to 9.5%. Germline V gives CDR1 SGHRS, CDR2 YFSETQ. The CDR3 runs 14 residues. V lost 0 bases and J lost 4; bases outside the gene matches: 4. The chain joins TRBV5-1 to TRBJ2-7, with TRBD2 matching 7 bases. The sample was blood. The sequence was collected from a man between 18 and 35 years old with Graves' hyperthyroidism. The CDR3 loop reads CASSLVAGEYEQYF. DNA of the CDR3: TGCGCCAGCAGCTTGGTGGCGGGAGAGTACGAGCAGTACTTC.